This is a list of T cell receptor beta chains from one sample in a study of cytomegalovirus exposure and HLA in healthy donors. The assay was immunoSEQ multiplex PCR, and TCRdb's table has in-frame clones only and misses some. Among roughly 240,000 clones listed, around nine tenths were seen once. Sequencing input: PBMCs. Every receptor here comes from a man younger than 35 in good health and CMV-seronegative. Both conserved end residues are part of each CDR3. The D gene is left open where the match is weak. For some rows the clone size is stated as once, few or many, or as a class when expanded; others skip it.

abundance	d_gene	v_gene	j_gene	CDR3aa	CDR3nt
.	TRBD2	TRBV5-1	TRBJ2-3	CASSSVGGGSYTDTQYF	TGCGCCAGCAGCTCAGTCGGCGGGGGGTCCTACACAGATACGCAGTATTTT
.	.	TRBV5-4	TRBJ2-7	CASSPGLGSYEQYF	TGTGCCAGCAGCCCGGGACTCGGCTCCTACGAGCAGTACTTC
.	.	TRBV27	TRBJ2-1	CASKIELRNEQFF	TGTGCCAGCAAAATAGAGTTGAGAAATGAGCAGTTCTTC
.	TRBD2	TRBV27	TRBJ2-7	CASSLLTSGRSGHYEQYF	TGTGCCAGCAGTTTACTGACTAGCGGGAGGTCTGGCCACTACGAGCAGTACTTC
.	TRBD1	TRBV5-1	TRBJ1-4	CASSWTGLGEKLFF	TGCGCCAGCAGCTGGACAGGGCTGGGGGAAAAACTGTTTTTT
once	TRBD1	TRBV5-5	TRBJ1-1	CASSQDRDTEAFF	TGTGCCAGCAGCCAGGACAGGGACACTGAAGCTTTCTTT
.	.	TRBV5-1	TRBJ1-1	CASSHGTNLLEAFF	TGCGCCAGCAGCCATGGGACAAATCTTCTTGAAGCTTTCTTT
.	.	TRBV2	TRBJ2-6	CARELSRGSAGANVLTF	TGTGCCAGAGAGCTTAGCCGGGGATCAGCTGGGGCCAACGTCCTGACTTTC
.	.	TRBV10-2	TRBJ2-2	CASKLDTGELFF	TGCGCCAGCAAGCTAGACACCGGGGAGCTGTTTTTT
once	TRBD2	TRBV27	TRBJ2-3	CASSLSVAGADTQYF	TGTGCCAGCAGTTTATCTGTAGCGGGGGCAGATACGCAGTATTTT
.	.	TRBV27	TRBJ2-3	CASSLRRGPDTQYF	TGTGCCAGCAGTTTAAGGAGGGGGCCAGATACGCAGTATTTT
once	.	TRBV7-9	TRBJ1-1	CASKYEGEAFF	TGTGCCAGCAAATACGAGGGTGAAGCTTTCTTT
.	TRBD1	TRBV19	TRBJ1-4	CASQGEVGKLFF	TGTGCCAGTCAGGGGGAGGTGGGAAAACTGTTTTTT
.	.	TRBV9	TRBJ2-7	CASSPSGGAGEQYF	TGTGCCAGCAGCCCCAGTGGGGGGGCGGGGGAGCAGTACTTC
.	TRBD2	TRBV19	TRBJ2-2	CASSREDTGELFF	TGTGCCAGTAGTCGGGAGGACACCGGGGAGCTGTTTTTT
.	.	TRBV7-7	TRBJ2-5	CASSSGMETQYF	TGTGCTAGCAGCTCCGGGATGGAGACCCAGTACTTC
.	TRBD2	TRBV5-4	TRBJ2-7	CASSKGTSGSTDEQYF	TGTGCCAGCAGTAAAGGGACTAGCGGGAGCACGGACGAGCAGTACTTC
.	.	TRBV2	TRBJ2-5	CASNQVQETQYF	TGTGCCAGCAATCAGGTACAAGAGACCCAGTACTTC
once	.	TRBV2	TRBJ1-1	CASSDYTGTEAFF	TGTGCCAGCAGTGATTATACGGGCACTGAAGCTTTCTTT
.	.	TRBV6-4	TRBJ2-5	CASRETLQETQYF	TGTGCCAGCAGAGAGACACTCCAAGAGACCCAGTACTTC
.	TRBD1	TRBV7-6	TRBJ2-1	CASSLFLGTGRHVF	TGTGCCAGCAGCTTATTTTTAGGGACAGGGAGGCACGTCTTC
once	.	TRBV28	TRBJ2-1	CASSSPYSDEQFF	TGTGCCAGCAGTTCCCCTTATTCGGATGAGCAGTTCTTC
few	.	TRBV6-5	TRBJ1-5	CASRARGQPQHF	TGTGCCAGCAGGGCCCGAGGCCAGCCCCAGCATTTT
.	TRBD2	TRBV19	TRBJ2-5	CASSSSSSGGETQYF	TGTGCCAGTAGTTCCTCTTCTAGCGGGGGAGAGACCCAGTACTTC
.	.	TRBV19	TRBJ1-5	CASISTGLYSNQPQHF	TGTGCCAGTATTTCGACGGGACTTTATAGCAATCAGCCCCAGCATTTT
.	.	TRBV18	TRBJ1-4	CASSPGVVATNEKLFF	TGTGCCAGCTCACCGGGCGTCGTTGCAACTAATGAAAAACTGTTTTTT
.	.	TRBV28	TRBJ2-2	CASRLEGQGHTGELFF	TGTGCCAGCCGCTTGGAGGGGCAGGGCCATACCGGGGAGCTGTTTTTT
.	TRBD2	TRBV7-9	TRBJ2-7	CASSLTGLVSLYF	TGTGCCAGCAGCTTAACGGGACTAGTCTCTCTGTACTTC
.	TRBD2	TRBV9	TRBJ2-3	CASSWTSGGDTQYF	TGTGCCAGCAGCTGGACTAGCGGGGGGGATACGCAGTATTTT
.	TRBD2	TRBV6-6	TRBJ2-7	CASREPLAAEQYF	TGTGCCAGCAGAGAGCCCCTAGCGGCCGAGCAGTACTTC
.	.	TRBV2	TRBJ2-3	CASMQGSGGSDTQYF	TGTGCCAGCATGCAGGGGTCCGGGGGGTCAGATACGCAGTATTTT
.	.	TRBV2	TRBJ1-5	CASSWGRDQPQHF	TGTGCCAGCAGTTGGGGCAGGGATCAGCCCCAGCATTTT
.	.	TRBV7-7	TRBJ2-3	CASSLGRADTQYF	TGTGCTAGCAGCTTAGGCAGGGCAGATACGCAGTATTTT
.	.	TRBV9	TRBJ2-1	CASSVEGTSFNEQFF	TGTGCCAGCAGCGTAGAGGGGACTTCCTTCAATGAGCAGTTCTTC
.	TRBD1	TRBV5-5	TRBJ1-2	CASSTAYRGVGGYTF	TGTGCCAGCAGCACGGCGTACAGGGGGGTGGGCGGCTACACCTTC
.	.	TRBV11-2	TRBJ2-3	CASSFTDRTDTQYF	TGTGCCAGCAGCTTTACCGACAGGACAGATACGCAGTATTTT
.	TRBD1	TRBV30	TRBJ2-7	CACGPGTGYHEQYF	TGTGCCTGCGGCCCCGGGACAGGGTATCACGAGCAGTACTTC
.	.	TRBV4-1	TRBJ2-1	CASSLPGGGEQFF	TGCGCCAGCAGCCTCCCCGGTGGTGGTGAGCAGTTCTTC
.	TRBD1	TRBV6-5	TRBJ2-3	CASSLIRTGGTDTQYF	TGTGCCAGCAGTTTAATTCGGACAGGGGGGACAGATACGCAGTATTTT
.	TRBD1	TRBV15	TRBJ1-4	CATSRDPTGGTKLFF	TGTGCCACCAGCAGAGATCCGACAGGGGGCACAAAACTGTTTTTT
once	TRBD2	TRBV28	TRBJ2-7	CASPARQGREGLAGNYEQYF	TGTGCCAGCCCCGCAAGACAGGGCCGCGAGGGACTAGCAGGTAACTACGAGCAGTACTTC
.	.	TRBV18	TRBJ1-1	CASSPILSEAFF	TGTGCCAGCTCACCAATTCTATCAGAAGCTTTCTTT
.	.	TRBV7-8	TRBJ1-2	CASSFNREGNYGYTF	TGTGCCAGCAGCTTTAACAGGGAGGGTAACTATGGCTACACCTTC
.	TRBD1	TRBV4-1	TRBJ1-3	CASSQNAGQGAAGNTIYF	TGCGCCAGCAGCCAAAACGCCGGACAGGGGGCTGCTGGAAACACCATATATTTT
.	TRBD2	TRBV29-1	TRBJ2-2	CSVEVLLAGTNTGELFF	TGCAGCGTTGAGGTTCTTCTAGCGGGAACGAACACCGGGGAGCTGTTTTTT
.	TRBD1	TRBV5-1	TRBJ2-1	CASSSDRAQFF	TGCGCCAGCAGCTCCGACAGGGCGCAGTTCTTC
.	TRBD1	TRBV6-5	TRBJ1-4	CAIPGQGNEKLFF	TGTGCCATACCGGGACAGGGTAATGAAAAACTGTTTTTT
.	TRBD1	TRBV7-2	TRBJ1-2	CASSRNTGGAYGYTF	TGTGCCAGCAGCCGAAACACAGGGGGCGCTTATGGCTACACCTTC
.	TRBD1	TRBV2	TRBJ1-2	CASSYRDRGYGYTF	TGTGCCAGCAGTTACCGGGACAGGGGCTATGGCTACACCTTC
.	.	TRBV15	TRBJ1-5	CATWGGLGNQPQHF	TGTGCCACCTGGGGGGGATTGGGCAATCAGCCCCAGCATTTT
.	.	TRBV9	TRBJ1-1	CASSGQQGSVTEAFF	TGTGCCAGCAGCGGCCAACAGGGATCGGTCACTGAAGCTTTCTTT
.	.	TRBV4-2	TRBJ1-1	CASSQGAEAFF	TGTGCCAGCAGCCAAGGGGCAGAAGCTTTCTTT
once	.	TRBV27	TRBJ1-6	CASSYRQDSSSYNSPLHF	TGTGCCAGCAGTTACCGACAGGACTCGAGCTCCTATAATTCACCCCTCCACTTT
.	TRBD2	TRBV5-5	TRBJ2-7	CASSLGGLPNEQYF	TGTGCCAGCAGCTTGGGGGGACTACCTAACGAGCAGTACTTC
.	.	TRBV28	TRBJ2-7	CASSLGTSEQYF	TGTGCCAGCAGTTTAGGCACCTCCGAGCAGTACTTC
.	.	TRBV2	TRBJ2-3	CASRKSGTWNVDTQYF	TGTGCCAGCAGAAAATCCGGGACATGGAATGTGGATACGCAGTATTTT